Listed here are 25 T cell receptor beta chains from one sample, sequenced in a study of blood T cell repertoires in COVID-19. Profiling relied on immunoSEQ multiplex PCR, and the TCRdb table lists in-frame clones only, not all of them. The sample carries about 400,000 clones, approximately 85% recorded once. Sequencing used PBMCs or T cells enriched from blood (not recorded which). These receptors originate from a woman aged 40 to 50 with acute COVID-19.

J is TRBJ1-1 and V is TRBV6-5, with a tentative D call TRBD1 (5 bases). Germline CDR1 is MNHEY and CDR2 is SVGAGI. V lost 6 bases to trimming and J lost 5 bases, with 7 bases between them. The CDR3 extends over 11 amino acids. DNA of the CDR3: TGTGCCAGCAGGGGGCGGACTGAAGCTTTCTTT. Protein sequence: CASRGRTEAFF.

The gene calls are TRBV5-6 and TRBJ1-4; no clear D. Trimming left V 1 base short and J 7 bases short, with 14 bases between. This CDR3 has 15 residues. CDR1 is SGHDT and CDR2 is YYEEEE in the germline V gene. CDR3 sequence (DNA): TGTGCCAGCAGCTTGTACGCGGGGTTAGGTGAAAAACTGTTTTTT. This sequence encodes CASSLYAGLGEKLFF.

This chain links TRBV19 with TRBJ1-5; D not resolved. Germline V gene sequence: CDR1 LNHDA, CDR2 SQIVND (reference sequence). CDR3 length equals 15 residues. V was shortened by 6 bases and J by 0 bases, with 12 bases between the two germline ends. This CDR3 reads CASSLFRNSNQPQHF. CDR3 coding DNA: TGTGCCAGTAGCCTCTTCAGGAATAGCAATCAGCCCCAGCATTTT.

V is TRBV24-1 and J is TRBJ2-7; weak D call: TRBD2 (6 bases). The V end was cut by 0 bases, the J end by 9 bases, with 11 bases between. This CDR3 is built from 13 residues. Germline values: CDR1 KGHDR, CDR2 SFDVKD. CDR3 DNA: TGTGCCACCAGTGATTTGCTGGGGGAGGTGCAGTACTTC. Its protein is CATSDLLGEVQYF.

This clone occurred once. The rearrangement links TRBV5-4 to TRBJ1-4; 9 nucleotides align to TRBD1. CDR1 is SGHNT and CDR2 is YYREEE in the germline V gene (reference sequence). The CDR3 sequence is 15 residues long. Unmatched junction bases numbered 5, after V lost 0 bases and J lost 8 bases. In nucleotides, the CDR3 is TGTGCCAGCAGCTTGGGGGGGACAGGGCCCGAAAAACTGTTTTTT. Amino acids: CASSLGGTGPEKLFF.

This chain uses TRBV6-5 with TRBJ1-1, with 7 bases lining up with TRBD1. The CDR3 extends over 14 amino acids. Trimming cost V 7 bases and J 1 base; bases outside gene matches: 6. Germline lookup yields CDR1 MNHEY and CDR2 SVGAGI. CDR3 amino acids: CASTPGQTNTEAFF. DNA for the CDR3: TGTGCCAGCACCCCGGGACAGACGAACACTGAAGCTTTCTTT.

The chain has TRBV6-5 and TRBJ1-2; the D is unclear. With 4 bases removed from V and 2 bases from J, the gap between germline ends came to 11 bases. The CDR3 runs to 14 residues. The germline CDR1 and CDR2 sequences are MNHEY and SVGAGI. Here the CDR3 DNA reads TGTGCCAGCAGTTCACTCGCCAGGAACTATGGCTACACCTTC. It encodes CASSSLARNYGYTF.

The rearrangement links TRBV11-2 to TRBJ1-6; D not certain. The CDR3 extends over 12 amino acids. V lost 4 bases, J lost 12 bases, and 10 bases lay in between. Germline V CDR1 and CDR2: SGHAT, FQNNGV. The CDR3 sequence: CASSSHSGPLHF. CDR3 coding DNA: TGTGCCAGCAGCTCGCATTCGGGACCCCTCCACTTT.

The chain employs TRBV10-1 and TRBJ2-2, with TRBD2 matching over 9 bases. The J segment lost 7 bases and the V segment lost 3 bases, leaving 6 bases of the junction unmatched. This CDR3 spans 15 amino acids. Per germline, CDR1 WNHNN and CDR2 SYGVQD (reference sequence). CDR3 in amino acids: CASSDQRGVGGELFF. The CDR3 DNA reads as TGCGCCAGCAGTGACCAGCGGGGGGTCGGCGGGGAGCTGTTTTTT.

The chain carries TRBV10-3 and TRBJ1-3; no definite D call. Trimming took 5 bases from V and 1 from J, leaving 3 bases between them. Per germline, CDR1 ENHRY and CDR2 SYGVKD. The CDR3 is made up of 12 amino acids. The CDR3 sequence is CAISPSGNTIYF. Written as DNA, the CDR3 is TGTGCCATCAGTCCGTCTGGAAACACCATATATTTT.

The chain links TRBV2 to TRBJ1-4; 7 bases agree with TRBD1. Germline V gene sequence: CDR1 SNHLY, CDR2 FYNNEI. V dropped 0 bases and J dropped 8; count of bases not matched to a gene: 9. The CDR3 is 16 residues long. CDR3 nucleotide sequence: TGTGCCAGCAGTGAAGCAATGGCCGGGGGACAGGAAAAACTGTTTTTT. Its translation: CASSEAMAGGQEKLFF.

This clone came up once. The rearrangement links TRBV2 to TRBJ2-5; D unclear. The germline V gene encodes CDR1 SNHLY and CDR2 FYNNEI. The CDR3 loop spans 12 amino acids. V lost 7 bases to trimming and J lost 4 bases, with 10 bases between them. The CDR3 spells CASTPGGETQYF. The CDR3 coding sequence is TGTGCCAGCACCCCAGGTGGAGAGACCCAGTACTTC.

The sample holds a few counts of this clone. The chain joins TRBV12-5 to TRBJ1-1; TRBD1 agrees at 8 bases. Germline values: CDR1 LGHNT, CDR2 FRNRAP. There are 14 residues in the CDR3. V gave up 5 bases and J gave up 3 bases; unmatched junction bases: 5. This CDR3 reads CASGKTGGDTEAFF. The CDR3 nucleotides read TGTGCTAGTGGTAAAACAGGGGGTGACACTGAAGCTTTCTTT. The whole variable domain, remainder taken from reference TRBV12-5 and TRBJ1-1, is DARVTQTPRHKVTEMGQEVTMRCQPILGHNTVFWYRQTMMQGLELLAYFRNRAPLDDSGMPKDRFSAEMPDATLATLKIQPSEPRDSAVYFCASGKTGGDTEAFFGQGTRLTVV.

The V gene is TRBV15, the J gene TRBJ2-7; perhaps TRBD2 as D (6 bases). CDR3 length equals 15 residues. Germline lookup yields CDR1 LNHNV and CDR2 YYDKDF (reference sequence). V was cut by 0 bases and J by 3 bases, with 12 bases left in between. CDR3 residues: CATSRDLGLSYEQYF. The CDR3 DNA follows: TGTGCCACCAGCAGAGATCTGGGACTTAGCTACGAGCAGTACTTC.

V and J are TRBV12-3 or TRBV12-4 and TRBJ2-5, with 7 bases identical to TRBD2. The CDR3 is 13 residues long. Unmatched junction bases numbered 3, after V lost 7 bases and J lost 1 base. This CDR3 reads CASMSSGQETQYF. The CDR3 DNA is TGTGCCAGCATGTCTAGCGGCCAAGAGACCCAGTACTTC.

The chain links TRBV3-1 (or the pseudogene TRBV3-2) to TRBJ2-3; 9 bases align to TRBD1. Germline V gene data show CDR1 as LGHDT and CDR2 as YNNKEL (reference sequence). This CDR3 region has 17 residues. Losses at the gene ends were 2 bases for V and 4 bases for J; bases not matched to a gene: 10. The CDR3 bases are TGTGCCAGCAGCCAATCGGGACAGGGAAGTCGAGCAGATACGCAGTATTTT. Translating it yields CASSQSGQGSRADTQYF.

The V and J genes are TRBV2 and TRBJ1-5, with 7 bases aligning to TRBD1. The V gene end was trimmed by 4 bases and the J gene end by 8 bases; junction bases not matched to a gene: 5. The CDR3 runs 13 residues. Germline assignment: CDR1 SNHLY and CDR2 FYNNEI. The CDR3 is CASSGRGSEPQHF. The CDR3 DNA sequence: TGTGCCAGCAGTGGCAGGGGGTCCGAGCCCCAGCATTTT.

The CDR3 loop reads CASSYSFLWDSEQYF. The DNA of the CDR3 is TGTGCCAGCAGTTACTCGTTTCTCTGGGACTCCGAGCAGTACTTC. This chain links TRBV6-5 with TRBJ2-7, with TRBD2 as a possible D gene (6 bases). V gave up 0 bases and J gave up 6 bases, with 15 bases separating them. Looked up from germline, CDR1 is MNHEY and CDR2 is SVGAGI. The CDR3 consists of 15 residues.

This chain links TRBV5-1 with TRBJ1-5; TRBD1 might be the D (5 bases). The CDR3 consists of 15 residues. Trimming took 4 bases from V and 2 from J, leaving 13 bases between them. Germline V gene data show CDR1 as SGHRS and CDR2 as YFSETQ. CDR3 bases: TGCGCCAGCAGCCCTACAGGCACGGGCAATCAGCCCCAGCATTTT. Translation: CASSPTGTGNQPQHF. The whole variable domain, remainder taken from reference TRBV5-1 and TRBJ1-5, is KAGVTQTPRYLIKTRGQQVTLSCSPISGHRSVSWYQQTPGQGLQFLFEYFSETQRNKGNFPGRFSGRQFSNSRSEMNVSTLELGDSALYLCASSPTGTGNQPQHFGDGTRLSIL.

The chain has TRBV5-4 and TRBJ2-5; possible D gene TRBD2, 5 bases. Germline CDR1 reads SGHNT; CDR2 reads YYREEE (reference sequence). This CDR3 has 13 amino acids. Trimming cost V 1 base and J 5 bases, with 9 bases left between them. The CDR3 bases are TGTGCCAGCAGCTTGCCTAGCAGGGAGACCCAGTACTTC. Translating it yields CASSLPSRETQYF.

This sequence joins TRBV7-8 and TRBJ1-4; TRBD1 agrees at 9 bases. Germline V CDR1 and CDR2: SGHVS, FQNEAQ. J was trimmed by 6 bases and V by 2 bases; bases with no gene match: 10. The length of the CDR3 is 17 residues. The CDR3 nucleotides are TGTGCCAGCAGCTTAATCTCCAGGGACAGGGTGGATGAAAAACTGTTTTTT. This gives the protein CASSLISRDRVDEKLFF.

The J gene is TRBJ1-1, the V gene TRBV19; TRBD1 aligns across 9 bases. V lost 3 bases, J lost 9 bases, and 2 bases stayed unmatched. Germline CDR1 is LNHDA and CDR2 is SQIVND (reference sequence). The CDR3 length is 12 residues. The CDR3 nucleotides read TGTGCCAGTAGTATGGGACAGGGCAAAGCTTTCTTT. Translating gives CASSMGQGKAFF.

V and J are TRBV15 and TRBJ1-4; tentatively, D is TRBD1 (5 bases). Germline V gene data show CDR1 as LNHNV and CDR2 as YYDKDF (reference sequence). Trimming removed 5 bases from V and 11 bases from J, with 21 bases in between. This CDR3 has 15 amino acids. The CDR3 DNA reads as TGTGCCACCAGCCCCCGGGGGGGTAGGGCTGGTAAACTGTTTTTT. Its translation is CATSPRGGRAGKLFF.

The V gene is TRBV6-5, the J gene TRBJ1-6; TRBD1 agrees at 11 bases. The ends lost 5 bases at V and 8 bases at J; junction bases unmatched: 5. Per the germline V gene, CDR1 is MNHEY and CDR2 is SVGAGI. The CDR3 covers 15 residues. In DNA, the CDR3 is TGTGCCAGCAGTACATGGGGACAGGGGGATTCACCCCTCCACTTT. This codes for CASSTWGQGDSPLHF.

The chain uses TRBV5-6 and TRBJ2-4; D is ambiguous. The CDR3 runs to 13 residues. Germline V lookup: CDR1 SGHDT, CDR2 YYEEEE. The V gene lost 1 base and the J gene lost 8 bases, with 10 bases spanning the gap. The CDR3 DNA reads TGTGCCAGCAGCTTGAACGGGTTGGACATTCAGTACTTC. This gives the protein CASSLNGLDIQYF. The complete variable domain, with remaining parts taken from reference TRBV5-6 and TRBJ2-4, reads DAGVTQSPTHLIKTRGQQVTLRCSPKSGHDTVSWYQQALGQGPQFIFQYYEEEERQRGNFPDRFSGHQFPNYSSELNVNALLLGDSALYLCASSLNGLDIQYFGAGTRLSVL.